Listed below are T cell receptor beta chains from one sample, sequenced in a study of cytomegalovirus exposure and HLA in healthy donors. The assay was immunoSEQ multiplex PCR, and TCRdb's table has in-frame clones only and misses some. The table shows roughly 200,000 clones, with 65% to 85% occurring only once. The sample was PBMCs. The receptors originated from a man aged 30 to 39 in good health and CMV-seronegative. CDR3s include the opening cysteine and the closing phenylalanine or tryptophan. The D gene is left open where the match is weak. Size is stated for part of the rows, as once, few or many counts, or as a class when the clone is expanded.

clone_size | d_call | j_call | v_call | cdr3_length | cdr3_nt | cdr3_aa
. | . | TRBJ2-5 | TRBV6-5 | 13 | TGTGCCAGCAGCGAAAGACTACTTGGAGGGCAGTACTTC | CASSERLLGGQYF
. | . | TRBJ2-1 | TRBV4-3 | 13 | TGCGCCAGCAGCCAAGACGGCGGAATGGAGCAGTTCTTC | CASSQDGGMEQFF
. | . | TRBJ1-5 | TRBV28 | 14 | TGTGCCAGCAGCCCGACAGGTTACAATCAGCCCCAGCATTTT | CASSPTGYNQPQHF
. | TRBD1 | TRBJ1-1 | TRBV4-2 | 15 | TGTGCCAGCAGCCAGTACAGGGGGCCTAACACTGAAGCTTTCTTT | CASSQYRGPNTEAFF
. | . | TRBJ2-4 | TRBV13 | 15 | TGTGCCAGCAGCTTAGCGGGGGGCCCCAAAAACATTCAGTACTTC | CASSLAGGPKNIQYF
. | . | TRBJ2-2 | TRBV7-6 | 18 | TGTGCCAGCAGCTTAGAAATTTGGGGGGGCAGCGTCACCGGGGAGCTGTTTTTT | CASSLEIWGGSVTGELFF
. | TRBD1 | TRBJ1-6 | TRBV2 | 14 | TGTGCCAGCAGGATGGGACAGGTGGCTTCACCCCTCCACTTT | CASRMGQVASPLHF
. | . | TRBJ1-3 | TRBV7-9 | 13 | TGTGCCAGCAGCTCTGTACGGGGGGACACCATATATTTT | CASSSVRGDTIYF
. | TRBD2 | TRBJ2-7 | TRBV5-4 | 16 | TGTGCCAGCAGCCCAGGACTAGCGGGGGGTCCTTACGAGCAGTACTTC | CASSPGLAGGPYEQYF
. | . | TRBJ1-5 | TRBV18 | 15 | TGTGCCAGCTCACCGCTACGGGGTAGCAATCAGCCCCAGCATTTT | CASSPLRGSNQPQHF
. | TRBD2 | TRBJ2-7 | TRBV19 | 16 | TGTGCCAGTATCCCCGGTGGTGGGAGGGGCCGCACCGAGCAATACTTC | CASIPGGGRGRTEQYF
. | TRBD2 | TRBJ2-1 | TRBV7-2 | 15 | TGTGCCAGCAGCTTAGGGACTAGCTACCTAGATGAGCAGTTCTTC | CASSLGTSYLDEQFF
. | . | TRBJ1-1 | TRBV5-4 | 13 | TGTGCCAGCAGTGCCCAGATGAACACTGAAGCTTTCTTT | CASSAQMNTEAFF
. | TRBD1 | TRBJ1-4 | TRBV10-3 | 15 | TGTGCCATCAGGGACAGGGGTGCAACTAATGAAAAACTGTTTTTT | CAIRDRGATNEKLFF
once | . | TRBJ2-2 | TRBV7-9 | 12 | TGTGCCAGCGGACTTGTGGGCGGGGAGCTGTTTTTT | CASGLVGGELFF
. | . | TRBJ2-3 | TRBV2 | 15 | TGTGCCAGCAGTGTGGGGGGAGAGGGGGGGCTAACGCAGTATTTT | CASSVGGEGGLTQYF